The source of this T cell receptor beta chain is a study of radiation and T cells in renal cell carcinoma. Across the study: Nephrectomy followed 15 Gy stereotactic body radiation by 4 weeks.

Time point meaning: blood 2 weeks post-SBRT. Documented treatment: 15 Gy SBRT to primary tumor, nephrectomy 4 weeks later. After SBRT, blood was collected at 2 and 4 weeks, plus baseline. Clear cell pathology was present in this patient's renal cell carcinoma. The study's findings and limits: In blood, top tumor clones expanded by 2 weeks, shrinking by 4.

Notes on this clone: Its antigen is unknown.

Some clones are missing from TCRdb's copy, which holds only in-frame ones; the method was immunoSEQ multiplex PCR. The data show 100,000 to 150,000 clones, around 80% seen once. This CDR3 is 15 amino acids long. From germline, CDR1 is MDHEN and CDR2 SYDVKM. The ends were cut back, 7 bases at V and 5 bases at J, with 20 bases in the middle. Sequences were derived from blood, sampled from a patient whose treatment included radiotherapy and nephrectomy. The origin of this receptor is a man aged 45 to 65 with renal cell carcinoma. This sequence joins TRBV28 and TRBJ1-1; D is possibly TRBD1 (6 bases). The CDR3 reads CASTPLPRRGTEAFF. CDR3 coding DNA: TGTGCCAGCACTCCCCTCCCAAGGAGGGGGACTGAAGCTTTCTTT.